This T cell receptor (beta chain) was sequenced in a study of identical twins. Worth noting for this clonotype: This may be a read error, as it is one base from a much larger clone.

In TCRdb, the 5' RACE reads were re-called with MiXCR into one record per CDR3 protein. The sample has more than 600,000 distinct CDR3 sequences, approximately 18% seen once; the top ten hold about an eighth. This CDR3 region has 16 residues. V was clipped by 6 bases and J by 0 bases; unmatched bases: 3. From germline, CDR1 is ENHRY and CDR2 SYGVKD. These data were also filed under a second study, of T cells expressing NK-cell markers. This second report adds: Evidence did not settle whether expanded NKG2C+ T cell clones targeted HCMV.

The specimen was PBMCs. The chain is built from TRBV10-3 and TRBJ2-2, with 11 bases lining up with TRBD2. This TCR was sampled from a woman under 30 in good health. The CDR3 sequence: CAISLTSGANTGELFF. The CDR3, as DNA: TGTGCCATCAGCTTGACTAGCGGGGCGAACACCGGGGAGCTGTTTTTT.